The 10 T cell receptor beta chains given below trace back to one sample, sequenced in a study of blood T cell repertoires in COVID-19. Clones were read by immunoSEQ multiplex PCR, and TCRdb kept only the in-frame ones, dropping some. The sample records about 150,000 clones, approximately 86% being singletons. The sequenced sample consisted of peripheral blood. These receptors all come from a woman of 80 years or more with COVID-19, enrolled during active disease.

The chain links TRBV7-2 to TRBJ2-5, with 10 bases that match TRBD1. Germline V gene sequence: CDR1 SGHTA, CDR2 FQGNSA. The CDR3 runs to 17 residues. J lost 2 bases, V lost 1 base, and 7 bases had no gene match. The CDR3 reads CASSLVGGQGIQETQYF. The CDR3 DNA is TGTGCCAGCAGCTTAGTTGGGGGACAGGGGATACAAGAGACCCAGTACTTC.

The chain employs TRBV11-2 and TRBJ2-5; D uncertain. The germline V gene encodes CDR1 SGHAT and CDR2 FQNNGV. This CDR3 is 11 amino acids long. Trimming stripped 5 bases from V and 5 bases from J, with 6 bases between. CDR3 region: CASSARETQYF. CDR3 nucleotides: TGTGCCAGCAGCGCTAGGGAGACCCAGTACTTC. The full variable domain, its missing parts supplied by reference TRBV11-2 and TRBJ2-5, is EAGVAQSPRYKIIEKRQSVAFWCNPISGHATLYWYQQILGQGPKLLIQFQNNGVVDDSQLPKDRFSAERLKGVDSTLKIQPAKLEDSAVYLCASSARETQYFGPGTRLLVL.

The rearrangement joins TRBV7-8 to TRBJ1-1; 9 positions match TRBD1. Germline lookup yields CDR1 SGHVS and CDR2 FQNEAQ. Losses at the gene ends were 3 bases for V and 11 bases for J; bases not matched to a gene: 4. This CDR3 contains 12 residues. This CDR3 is CASSLTGGTAFF. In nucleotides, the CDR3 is TGTGCCAGCAGCTTGACAGGGGGTACGGCTTTCTTT. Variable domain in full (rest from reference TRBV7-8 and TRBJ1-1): GAGVSQSPRYKVAKRGQDVALRCDPISGHVSLFWYQQALGQGPEFLTYFQNEAQLDKSGLPSDRFFAERPEGSVSTLKIQRTQQEDSAVYLCASSLTGGTAFFGQGTRLTVV.

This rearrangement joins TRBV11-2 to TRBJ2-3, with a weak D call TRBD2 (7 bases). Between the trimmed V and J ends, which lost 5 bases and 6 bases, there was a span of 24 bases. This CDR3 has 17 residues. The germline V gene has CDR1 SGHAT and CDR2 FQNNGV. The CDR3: CASSHGTAAGAGDTQYF. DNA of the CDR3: TGTGCCAGCAGCCACGGAACGGCGGCGGGGGCTGGGGATACGCAGTATTTT.

The CDR3 spells CASSSMRGGNQPQHF. For the CDR3, the DNA is TGTGCCAGCAGTTCTATGCGGGGGGGCAATCAGCCCCAGCATTTT. The chain combines TRBV6-2 or TRBV6-3 with TRBJ1-5, with D possibly being TRBD1 (5 bases). The germline V and J ends were trimmed by 4 bases and 2 bases, with 12 bases remaining between them. The CDR3 extends over 15 amino acids. Germline CDR1 and CDR2: MNHEY and SVGEGT.

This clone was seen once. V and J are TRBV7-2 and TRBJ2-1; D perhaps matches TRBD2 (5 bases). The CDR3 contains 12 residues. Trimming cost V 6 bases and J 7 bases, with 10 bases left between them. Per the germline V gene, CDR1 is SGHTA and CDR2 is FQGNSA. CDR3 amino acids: CASRELVNEQFF. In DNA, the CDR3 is TGTGCCAGCAGAGAACTAGTTAATGAGCAGTTCTTC.

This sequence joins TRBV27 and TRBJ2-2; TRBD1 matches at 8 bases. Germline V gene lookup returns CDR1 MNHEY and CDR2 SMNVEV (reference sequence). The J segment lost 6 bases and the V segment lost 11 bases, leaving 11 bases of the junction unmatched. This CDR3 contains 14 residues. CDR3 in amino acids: CAAARTGRPGELFF. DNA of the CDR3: TGTGCCGCCGCCCGGACAGGGAGGCCCGGGGAGCTGTTTTTT.

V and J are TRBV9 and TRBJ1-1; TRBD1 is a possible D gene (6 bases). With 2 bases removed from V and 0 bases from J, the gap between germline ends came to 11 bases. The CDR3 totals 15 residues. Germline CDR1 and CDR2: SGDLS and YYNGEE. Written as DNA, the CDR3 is TGTGCCAGCAGCGTTCCGGACAGTATGAACACTGAAGCTTTCTTT. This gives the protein CASSVPDSMNTEAFF.

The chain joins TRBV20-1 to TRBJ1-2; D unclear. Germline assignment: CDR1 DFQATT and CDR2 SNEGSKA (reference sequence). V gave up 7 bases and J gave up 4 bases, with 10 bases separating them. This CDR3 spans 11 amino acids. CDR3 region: CSEPGIYGYTF. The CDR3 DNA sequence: TGCAGTGAACCCGGGATCTATGGCTACACCTTC.

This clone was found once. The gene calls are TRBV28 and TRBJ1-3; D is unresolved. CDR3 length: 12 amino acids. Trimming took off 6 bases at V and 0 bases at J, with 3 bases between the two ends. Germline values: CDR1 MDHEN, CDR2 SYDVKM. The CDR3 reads CASRRSGNTIYF. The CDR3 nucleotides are TGTGCCAGCAGGCGCTCTGGAAACACCATATATTTT.